This T cell receptor beta chain is drawn from a study of T cells in Graves' hyperthyroidism and ophthalmopathy. Across the whole study: Peripheral blood was acquired at first diagnosis, ahead of any therapy whatsoever.

There were TCR beta CDR3 regions amplified from RNA transcripts. An initial round of RT-PCR targeting the TCR CDR3 relied on the HTBI primer set. One entry per CDR3 protein, called by TCRdb with MiXCR from the multiplex PCR reads. In the table there are more than 650,000 distinct CDR3 sequences, approximately 15% of which are singletons. Germline lookup yields CDR1 SNHLY and CDR2 FYNNEI. V was cut by 5 bases and J by 4 bases, with 8 bases left in between. This CDR3 is 12 amino acids long. A note on this clonotype: A much larger clone sits a single nucleotide away, making a read error possible.

The TCR originated in a woman younger than 30 with Graves' hyperthyroidism. The sequenced material came from blood. This chain links TRBV2 with TRBJ1-1; weak D call: TRBD1 (6 bases). The CDR3 region is CASSTGSTEAFF. CDR3 nucleotide sequence: TGTGCCAGCAGTACAGGGTCCACTGAAGCTTTCTTT.